A selection of T cell receptor beta chains follows, all from one sample in a study of T cells in Graves' hyperthyroidism and ophthalmopathy. TCRdb re-called the multiplex PCR reads through MiXCR, storing one row per CDR3 protein. In the table there are approximately 300,000 distinct CDR3 sequences, approximately 15% of which are singletons. Sequencing was done on a sample of blood. Every receptor here comes from a woman aged 60-75 years with Graves' ophthalmopathy. CDR3s include the opening cysteine and the closing phenylalanine or tryptophan. Fields, in order: CDR3 protein, CDR3 DNA, J gene, clone size, V gene, D gene. D genes are given only for firm matches. Some rows have no size entry. The others give once, few or many, or a class for an expanded clone.

CDR3aa: CASTGWSYGDGNEKLFF; CDR3nt: TGCGCCAGCACGGGGTGGTCATACGGTGACGGGAATGAAAAACTGTTTTTT; j_gene: TRBJ1-4; abundance: .; v_gene: TRBV5-1; d_gene: .
CDR3aa: CASSISAWEKLFF; CDR3nt: TGTGCCAGCAGTATTTCGGCTTGGGAAAAACTGTTTTTT; j_gene: TRBJ1-4; abundance: few; v_gene: TRBV6-1; d_gene: .
CDR3aa: CASTETDTQYF; CDR3nt: TGCGCCAGCACAGAGACAGATACGCAGTATTTT; j_gene: TRBJ2-3; abundance: many; v_gene: TRBV10-2; d_gene: .
CDR3aa: CSARGRQGKSYEQYF; CDR3nt: TGCAGTGCTAGGGGGAGACAGGGGAAGTCCTACGAGCAGTACTTC; j_gene: TRBJ2-7; abundance: .; v_gene: TRBV20-1; d_gene: TRBD1
CDR3aa: CSVGGETQYF; CDR3nt: TGCAGTGTGGGGGGGGAGACCCAGTACTTC; j_gene: TRBJ2-5; abundance: many; v_gene: TRBV20-1; d_gene: TRBD2
CDR3aa: CSVIGTGASSYNEQFF; CDR3nt: TGCAGCGTTATAGGTACGGGGGCGAGCTCCTACAATGAGCAGTTCTTC; j_gene: TRBJ2-1; abundance: .; v_gene: TRBV29-1; d_gene: .
CDR3aa: CASRLLAGTDTQYF; CDR3nt: TGCGCCAGCAGACTACTAGCGGGGACAGATACGCAGTATTTT; j_gene: TRBJ2-3; abundance: few; v_gene: TRBV5-1; d_gene: TRBD2
CDR3aa: CASSLYSDRDRGEQFF; CDR3nt: TGTGCCAGCAGTTTATACTCGGACAGGGACCGGGGTGAGCAGTTCTTC; j_gene: TRBJ2-1; abundance: many; v_gene: TRBV28; d_gene: TRBD1
CDR3aa: CASSLGLAGSQQYF; CDR3nt: TGTGCCAGCAGTCTGGGACTAGCGGGGTCCCAGCAGTACTTC; j_gene: TRBJ2-7; abundance: .; v_gene: TRBV6-2/TRBV6-3; d_gene: TRBD2
CDR3aa: CASSFLGAGETQYF; CDR3nt: TGTGCCAGCAGTTTTCTGGGGGCCGGGGAGACCCAGTACTTC; j_gene: TRBJ2-5; abundance: few; v_gene: TRBV27; d_gene: .
CDR3aa: CASSQGIRGETQYF; CDR3nt: TGTGCCAGCAGCCAAGGGATCCGTGGAGAGACCCAGTACTTC; j_gene: TRBJ2-5; abundance: many; v_gene: TRBV7-8; d_gene: .
CDR3aa: CASSSRQGGEAFF; CDR3nt: TGTGCCAGCAGCAGCCGACAGGGTGGTGAAGCTTTCTTT; j_gene: TRBJ1-1; abundance: many; v_gene: TRBV7-2; d_gene: TRBD1
CDR3aa: CASSYLTGGDGYTF; CDR3nt: TGCGCCAGCAGCTACCTCACAGGGGGCGATGGCTACACCTTC; j_gene: TRBJ1-2; abundance: many; v_gene: TRBV5-1; d_gene: TRBD1
CDR3aa: CASSPWGTVAGDLSNQPQHF; CDR3nt: TGTGCCAGCAGCCCGTGGGGGACGGTAGCAGGGGACCTTAGCAATCAGCCCCAGCATTTT; j_gene: TRBJ1-5; abundance: many; v_gene: TRBV11-3; d_gene: .
CDR3aa: CASSPRERSTGELFF; CDR3nt: TGCGCCAGCAGCCCGCGGGAGAGGTCCACCGGGGAGCTGTTTTTT; j_gene: TRBJ2-2; abundance: .; v_gene: TRBV12-3/TRBV12-4; d_gene: TRBD2
CDR3aa: CASSTRDSPYEQYF; CDR3nt: TGTGCCAGTAGTACAAGGGACAGCCCCTACGAGCAGTACTTC; j_gene: TRBJ2-7; abundance: .; v_gene: TRBV19; d_gene: TRBD1
CDR3aa: CASSPSRGTPNSPLHF; CDR3nt: TGTGCCAGCAGCCCGAGTAGGGGCACCCCTAATTCACCCCTCCACTTT; j_gene: TRBJ1-6; abundance: .; v_gene: TRBV7-9; d_gene: .
CDR3aa: CASRRSGGSGEQYF; CDR3nt: TGTGCCAGCCGACGGTCCGGGGGCTCGGGGGAGCAGTACTTC; j_gene: TRBJ2-7; abundance: few; v_gene: TRBV12-3/TRBV12-4; d_gene: .
CDR3aa: CASGLGVRNTEAFF; CDR3nt: TGTGCCAGCGGGCTAGGGGTCCGGAACACTGAAGCTTTCTTT; j_gene: TRBJ1-1; abundance: many; v_gene: TRBV6-1; d_gene: .
CDR3aa: CASSYKLLLARPSSYEQYF; CDR3nt: TGTGCCAGCAGTTACAAGTTATTACTAGCGAGACCCTCGTCCTACGAGCAGTACTTC; j_gene: TRBJ2-7; abundance: many; v_gene: TRBV6-2/TRBV6-3; d_gene: TRBD2
CDR3aa: CASSYSSQGGGEAFF; CDR3nt: TGTGCCAGCAGTTACTCGAGCCAGGGAGGGGGAGAAGCTTTCTTT; j_gene: TRBJ1-1; abundance: many; v_gene: TRBV6-5; d_gene: .
CDR3aa: CASMIPGLAGYNEQFF; CDR3nt: TGTGCCAGTATGATACCGGGACTAGCGGGGTACAATGAGCAGTTCTTC; j_gene: TRBJ2-1; abundance: .; v_gene: TRBV19; d_gene: TRBD2
CDR3aa: CASTTEYQETQYF; CDR3nt: TGTGCCAGCACAACAGAGTACCAAGAGACCCAGTACTTC; j_gene: TRBJ2-5; abundance: many; v_gene: TRBV2; d_gene: .
CDR3aa: CASSFMTGHTGELFF; CDR3nt: TGCGCCAGCAGCTTTATGACAGGACACACCGGGGAGCTGTTTTTT; j_gene: TRBJ2-2; abundance: many; v_gene: TRBV5-1; d_gene: .
CDR3aa: CASSQHTGTGIVEQYF; CDR3nt: TGTGCCAGCAGCCAACACACCGGGACAGGGATCGTTGAGCAGTACTTC; j_gene: TRBJ2-7; abundance: once; v_gene: TRBV4-1; d_gene: TRBD1
CDR3aa: CASSERDRVRDEQFF; CDR3nt: TGTGCCAGCAGTGAACGGGACCGAGTCCGGGATGAGCAGTTCTTC; j_gene: TRBJ2-1; abundance: few; v_gene: TRBV2; d_gene: .
CDR3aa: CASSPGQGAGMGNQPQHF; CDR3nt: TGCGCCAGCAGCCCCGGACAGGGGGCCGGCATGGGCAATCAGCCCCAGCATTTT; j_gene: TRBJ1-5; abundance: .; v_gene: TRBV5-1; d_gene: TRBD1
CDR3aa: CASMGETQYF; CDR3nt: TGTGCCAGCATGGGAGAGACCCAGTACTTC; j_gene: TRBJ2-5; abundance: .; v_gene: TRBV12-3/TRBV12-4; d_gene: .
CDR3aa: CASSRSGQAWRGNTIYF; CDR3nt: TGTGCCAGCAGCAGGTCGGGACAGGCATGGAGGGGAAACACCATATATTTT; j_gene: TRBJ1-3; abundance: .; v_gene: TRBV5-6; d_gene: TRBD1
CDR3aa: CSARTREQYF; CDR3nt: TGCAGTGCCCGGACTAGGGAGCAGTACTTC; j_gene: TRBJ2-7; abundance: many; v_gene: TRBV20-1; d_gene: TRBD2
CDR3aa: CASSLTGDNEKLFF; CDR3nt: TGCGCCAGCAGCCTGACAGGAGATAATGAAAAACTGTTTTTT; j_gene: TRBJ1-4; abundance: .; v_gene: TRBV5-1; d_gene: .
CDR3aa: CASSVDREGTGELFF; CDR3nt: TGCGCCAGCAGCGTCGACAGGGAGGGGACCGGGGAGCTGTTTTTT; j_gene: TRBJ2-2; abundance: many; v_gene: TRBV5-1; d_gene: .
CDR3aa: CASSLGPPYEQYF; CDR3nt: TGTGCCAGCAGCTTGGGACCCCCGTACGAGCAGTACTTC; j_gene: TRBJ2-7; abundance: many; v_gene: TRBV7-9; d_gene: .
CDR3aa: CASGPIQETQYF; CDR3nt: TGTGCCAGCGGACCGATTCAAGAGACCCAGTACTTC; j_gene: TRBJ2-5; abundance: .; v_gene: TRBV28; d_gene: .
CDR3aa: CASRPTGGNTEAFF; CDR3nt: TGTGCCAGCAGGCCGACAGGGGGGAACACTGAAGCTTTCTTT; j_gene: TRBJ1-1; abundance: many; v_gene: TRBV6-1; d_gene: TRBD1
CDR3aa: CSARQDGDQPQHF; CDR3nt: TGCAGTGCTAGACAGGACGGGGATCAGCCCCAGCATTTT; j_gene: TRBJ1-5; abundance: many; v_gene: TRBV20-1; d_gene: .
CDR3aa: CASSSPGHRNTGELFF; CDR3nt: TGTGCCAGCAGTTCGCCGGGACACAGGAACACCGGGGAGCTGTTTTTT; j_gene: TRBJ2-2; abundance: many; v_gene: TRBV28; d_gene: .
CDR3aa: CSARVRLNSPLHF; CDR3nt: TGCAGTGCTAGAGTCAGACTTAATTCACCCCTCCACTTT; j_gene: TRBJ1-6; abundance: many; v_gene: TRBV20-1; d_gene: .
CDR3aa: CASSDDRASTDTQYF; CDR3nt: TGTGCCAGCAGTGACGACAGGGCTAGCACAGATACGCAGTATTTT; j_gene: TRBJ2-3; abundance: few; v_gene: TRBV6-1; d_gene: TRBD1
CDR3aa: CASSRNLQETQYF; CDR3nt: TGTGCCAGCAGTAGGAACTTACAAGAGACCCAGTACTTC; j_gene: TRBJ2-5; abundance: many; v_gene: TRBV2; d_gene: .
CDR3aa: CASSLGTEVSYEQYF; CDR3nt: TGTGCCAGCAGTTTAGGGACGGAGGTTTCCTACGAGCAGTACTTC; j_gene: TRBJ2-7; abundance: few; v_gene: TRBV28; d_gene: .
CDR3aa: CASMVGGTNEKLFF; CDR3nt: TGTGCCAGCATGGTCGGGGGGACTAATGAAAAACTGTTTTTT; j_gene: TRBJ1-4; abundance: .; v_gene: TRBV2; d_gene: .
CDR3aa: CASSSDRAGELFF; CDR3nt: TGTGCCAGCAGCTCGGACAGGGCCGGGGAGCTGTTTTTT; j_gene: TRBJ2-2; abundance: few; v_gene: TRBV7-6; d_gene: TRBD1